Following are 32 T cell receptor beta chains from one sample sequenced in a study of blood T cells in healthy people across ages. Primed by a sample-barcoded 5' primer and a J-beta primer mix, a second PCR proceeded for about 7 to 11 cycles. TCRdb independently ran MiXCR on the 5' RACE reads; one entry per CDR3 protein. The table has about 810,000 distinct CDR3 sequences, roughly 34% seen once. Sequencing was carried out using blood. All receptors derive from a man in his late teens or twenties in good health.

The V and J genes are TRBV9 and TRBJ2-1; 11 bases are shared with TRBD2. CDR1 SGDLS and CDR2 YYNGEE come from the germline V gene. With 4 bases clipped from V and 5 bases from J, the junction kept 5 bases outside the gene matches. The CDR3 has 15 amino acids. DNA for the CDR3: TGTGCCAGCAGCTTCCGACTAGCGGGGAACAATGAGCAGTTCTTC. This gives the protein CASSFRLAGNNEQFF.

CDR3 sequence: CASSARTAYGYTF. Written as DNA, the CDR3 is TGTGCCAGCAGCGCTCGGACGGCGTATGGCTACACCTTC. This chain links TRBV7-8 with TRBJ1-2; D unresolved. Trimming cost V 5 bases and J 5 bases, with 12 bases left between them. CDR1 and CDR2 (germline): SGHVS, FQNEAQ. The CDR3 covers 13 residues.

This chain links TRBV12-3 or TRBV12-4 with TRBJ2-2; unclear D gene. V was shortened by 5 bases and J by 5 bases, with 9 bases between the two germline ends. CDR3 length: 13 residues. Written as DNA, the CDR3 is TGTGCCAGCAGTGGAATCGGGACCGGGGAGCTGTTTTTT. Protein sequence: CASSGIGTGELFF.

At least ten counts were recorded for this clonotype. V gene TRBV11-2 combines with J gene TRBJ2-3, with 9 bases fitting TRBD1. The CDR3 spans 13 residues. Germline CDR1 reads SGHAT; CDR2 reads FQNNGV. The J segment lost 5 bases and the V segment lost 10 bases, leaving 7 bases of the junction unmatched. CDR3 protein: CATPGQGRDTQYF. In nucleotides, the CDR3 is TGTGCCACCCCGGGACAGGGACGAGATACGCAGTATTTT.

The rearrangement links TRBV20-1 to TRBJ1-1; possible D gene TRBD1, 5 bases. V shed 0 bases and J shed 3 bases, with 14 bases lying between them. Germline CDR1 and CDR2: DFQATT and SNEGSKA (reference sequence). This CDR3 spans 15 amino acids. The CDR3 region is CSARDRGDVYTEAFF. Here the CDR3 DNA reads TGCAGTGCTAGAGATCGGGGCGACGTTTACACTGAAGCTTTCTTT.

The rearrangement joins TRBV20-1 to TRBJ2-7; the match to TRBD1 covers 7 bases. CDR1 is DFQATT and CDR2 is SNEGSKA in the germline V gene (reference sequence). This CDR3 is 14 amino acids long. J was trimmed by 3 bases and V by 4 bases; bases with no gene match: 9. CDR3 sequence (DNA): TGCAGTGCTAAAGCGATGGGACAGATCTACGAGCAGTACTTC. Protein sequence: CSAKAMGQIYEQYF.

The chain carries TRBV4-1 and TRBJ2-5; a weak D match, TRBD1 (5 bases). CDR1 and CDR2 from the germline V gene are MGHRA and YSYEKL. This CDR3 comprises 14 residues. V was clipped by 4 bases and J by 5 bases, with 14 bases between them. CDR3 region: CASSPLQASETQYF. CDR3 DNA sequence: TGCGCCAGCAGCCCTTTACAGGCGTCCGAGACCCAGTACTTC.

In its sample, this clonotype was seen many times. The J gene is TRBJ1-2, the V gene TRBV25-1; D is uncertain. Germline V gives CDR1 MGHDK, CDR2 SYGVNS. V was pared by 0 bases and J by 3 bases, with 5 bases between. CDR3 size: 13 residues. The CDR3 here is CASSEYGDYGYTF. As DNA, the CDR3 is TGTGCCAGCAGTGAATATGGAGACTATGGCTACACCTTC.

The sample holds a few counts of this clonotype. A junction boundary mismatches the germline segment, possibly from a read error. This chain joins TRBV20-1 and TRBJ2-5; 8 nucleotides agree with TRBD2. The CDR3 has 12 amino acids. Germline CDR1 is DFQATT and CDR2 is SNEGSKA (reference sequence). The CDR3 coding sequence is TGCGGTGCTAGCGGACTAGCAGAGACCCAGTACTTC. Amino acid sequence: CGASGLAETQYF.

The V gene is TRBV30, the J gene TRBJ2-7, with TRBD2 matching 8 bases. CDR1 GTSNPN and CDR2 SVGIG come from the germline V gene (reference sequence). CDR3 size: 14 residues. Trimming removed 4 bases from V and 0 bases from J; junction bases left unmatched: 5. The CDR3 protein is CAWTKGLGSYEQYF. As DNA, the CDR3 is TGTGCCTGGACTAAGGGACTAGGCTCCTACGAGCAGTACTTC. Drawing the rest from reference TRBV30 and TRBJ2-7, the complete variable domain is SQTIHQWPATLVQPVGSPLSLECTVEGTSNPNLYWYRQAAGRGLQLLFYSVGIGQISSEVPQNLSASRPQDRQFILSSKKLLLSDSGFYLCAWTKGLGSYEQYFGPGTRLTVT.

This clonotype was seen ten or more times. V and J are TRBV6-6 and TRBJ2-3; possible D gene TRBD2, 6 bases. Trimming cost V 6 bases and J 0 bases, with 13 bases left between them. CDR3 length: 15 residues. Germline assignment: CDR1 MNHNY and CDR2 SVGAGI (reference sequence). The CDR3 region has the DNA TGTGCCAGCAGCCACGTAGCGGCTAGCACAGATACGCAGTATTTT. This translates into CASSHVAASTDTQYF.

This clonotype was recorded many times. For the CDR3, the DNA is TGCAGTGCCATACCGGGACAGGGTGATTCACCCCTCCACTTT. This gives the protein CSAIPGQGDSPLHF. The rearrangement joins TRBV20-1 to TRBJ1-6; 9 bases map to TRBD1. Germline CDR1 and CDR2: DFQATT and SNEGSKA (reference sequence). The CDR3 length is 14 residues. V trimming: 6 bases; J trimming: 8 bases; junction bases outside the gene matches: 8.

CDR3 nucleotide sequence: TGTGCCAGCAGTGAAGCGACTAGCGGGAGGTCCGGGGAGCTGTTTTTT. Amino acid sequence: CASSEATSGRSGELFF. The rearrangement joins TRBV2 to TRBJ2-2, with TRBD2 identical over 13 bases. Per germline, CDR1 SNHLY and CDR2 FYNNEI. With 0 bases clipped from V and 6 bases from J, the junction kept 1 base outside the gene matches. This CDR3 is 16 amino acids long. The variable domain in full, with the rest retrieved from reference TRBV2 and TRBJ2-2, is EPEVTQTPSHQVTQMGQEVILRCVPISNHLYFYWYRQILGQKVEFLVSFYNNEISEKSEIFDDQFSVERPDGSNFTLKIRSTKLEDSAMYFCASSEATSGRSGELFFGEGSRLTVL.

The table lists this clonotype with a few counts. The CDR3 loop reads CAISEFRGNPDTQYF. CDR3 sequence (DNA): TGTGCCATCAGTGAGTTCCGGGGGAACCCAGATACGCAGTATTTT. V gene TRBV10-3 combines with J gene TRBJ2-3; D may be TRBD2 (6 bases). The V and J ends lost 1 base and 4 bases respectively, with 12 bases between them. Germline lookup yields CDR1 ENHRY and CDR2 SYGVKD. There are 15 residues in the CDR3.

Details on this clonotype: One base away lies a much larger clone, so this may be a sequencing read error. The chain recombines TRBV7-6 with TRBJ2-5; TRBD1 is a possible D gene (7 bases). Per germline, CDR1 SGHVS and CDR2 FNYEAQ. This CDR3 region has 16 residues. V dropped 4 bases and J dropped 3 bases, with 18 bases sitting between them. CDR3 region: CASSYTRGAYEETQYF. The CDR3 nucleotides read TGTGCCAGCAGCTACACCAGGGGGGCTTATGAAGAGACCCAGTACTTC.

The chain has TRBV4-1 and TRBJ2-7; 10 bases are shared with TRBD2. The CDR3 has 15 residues. Germline trimming cut 1 base from V and 4 bases from J; bases unmatched to any gene: 4. Germline V gives CDR1 MGHRA, CDR2 YSYEKL. CDR3 bases: TGCGCCAGCAGCCAAGTCGGACTAGCGGCGTACGAGCAGTACTTC. Its translation: CASSQVGLAAYEQYF.

The chain joins TRBV7-2 to TRBJ2-3; TRBD2 aligns across 14 bases. The V gene end was trimmed by 4 bases and the J gene end by 2 bases; junction bases not matched to a gene: 11. The germline gives CDR1 SGHTA, CDR2 FQGNSA. The CDR3 length is 19 residues. In DNA form, the CDR3 reads TGTGCCAGCAGCTCACTGGGACTAGCGGGGGCCGACTCCACAGATACGCAGTATTTT. Translating it yields CASSSLGLAGADSTDTQYF. The full variable domain, with the rest looked up from reference TRBV7-2 and TRBJ2-3, is GAGVSQSPSNKVTEKGKDVELRCDPISGHTALYWYRQSLGQGLEFLIYFQGNSAPDKSGLPSDRFSAERTGGSVSTLTIQRTQQEDSAVYLCASSSLGLAGADSTDTQYFGPGTRLTVL.

The sample holds a few counts of this clonotype. The V call is TRBV5-1, the J call TRBJ2-3; possibly TRBD2 for D (6 bases). The CDR3 sequence is 15 residues long. V was cut by 0 bases and J by 0 bases, with 8 bases left in between. Germline V gene lookup returns CDR1 SGHRS and CDR2 YFSETQ. CDR3 protein: CASSLAAGSTDTQYF. The DNA of the CDR3 is TGCGCCAGCAGCTTGGCCGCGGGAAGCACAGATACGCAGTATTTT.

This clonotype was recorded at least ten times. V usage is TRBV5-1 and J usage is TRBJ1-2, with a weak D call TRBD1 (5 bases). From germline, CDR1 is SGHRS and CDR2 YFSETQ. The CDR3 length is 12 residues. V shed 4 bases and J shed 5 bases, with 9 bases lying between them. The CDR3 bases are TGCGCCAGCAGCAACGAGGGGTATGGCTACACCTTC. This encodes CASSNEGYGYTF.

The rearrangement links TRBV7-2 to TRBJ2-3; TRBD1 aligns across 7 bases. In germline, CDR1 is SGHTA, CDR2 FQGNSA. V gave up 6 bases and J gave up 5 bases; unmatched junction bases: 5. The CDR3 runs to 13 residues. The CDR3 protein is CASRQGWGDTQYF. The CDR3 region has the DNA TGTGCCAGCAGACAGGGGTGGGGAGATACGCAGTATTTT.

This clonotype was counted a few times. The chain couples TRBV7-2 to TRBJ1-2; D unresolved. This CDR3 has 17 amino acids. Germline V gives CDR1 SGHTA, CDR2 FQGNSA. Between the trimmed V and J ends, which lost 5 bases and 4 bases, there was a span of 23 bases. The CDR3 DNA reads TGTGCCAGCAGCACGTACCAGGACCTGGAATCAACCTATGGCTACACCTTC. Its protein product is CASSTYQDLESTYGYTF.

The chain has TRBV4-3 and TRBJ2-1; 13 bases map to TRBD2. V was clipped by 1 base and J by 13 bases; unmatched bases: 1. The germline gives CDR1 LGHNA, CDR2 YSLEER. The CDR3 length is 13 residues. The CDR3 DNA reads TGCGCCAGCAGCCAAGGGACTAGCGGGGGCCAGTTCTTC. This sequence encodes CASSQGTSGGQFF.

This clonotype was counted a few times. The chain has TRBV7-2 and TRBJ1-2, with D uncertain. Germline values: CDR1 SGHTA, CDR2 FQGNSA. V shed 4 bases and J shed 2 bases, with 14 bases lying between them. The CDR3 totals 15 residues. This chain's CDR3 is CASSWLAGSNYGYTF. As DNA, the CDR3 is TGTGCCAGCAGCTGGCTGGCGGGGTCCAACTATGGCTACACCTTC.

The rearrangement uses TRBV20-1 and TRBJ1-6; TRBD1 agrees at 8 bases. Per germline, CDR1 DFQATT and CDR2 SNEGSKA (reference sequence). The CDR3 contains 14 residues. The V and J ends lost 6 bases and 5 bases, in that order; junction bases with no gene match: 6. In DNA, the CDR3 is TGCAGTGCGAGCCCGGGACAGGATAATTCACCCCTCCACTTT. Amino acid sequence: CSASPGQDNSPLHF.

The rearrangement joins TRBV7-2 to TRBJ2-5; TRBD2 aligns across 9 bases. This CDR3 is built from 16 residues. CDR1 and CDR2 (germline): SGHTA, FQGNSA. The V segment lost 4 bases and the J segment 1 base; nucleotides outside the gene matches: 7. In DNA form, the CDR3 reads TGTGCCAGCAGCTCGCTTCCTAGCGGGGTCCAAGAGACCCAGTACTTC. Amino acid sequence: CASSSLPSGVQETQYF.

This rearrangement joins TRBV10-3 to TRBJ2-7; 12 nucleotides align to TRBD1. This CDR3 spans 16 amino acids. V lost 5 bases, J lost 5 bases, and 10 bases stayed unmatched. Germline-derived CDR1 and CDR2 are ENHRY and SYGVKD. CDR3 in amino acids: CAISQTGTGGYHEQYF. CDR3 nucleotide sequence: TGTGCCATCAGTCAGACTGGGACAGGGGGCTACCACGAGCAGTACTTC.

This clonotype occurred a few times. The genes are TRBV7-2 and TRBJ2-6; D is unresolved. Germline V gene lookup returns CDR1 SGHTA and CDR2 FQGNSA. The germline V and J ends were trimmed by 0 bases and 0 bases, with 9 bases remaining between them. The CDR3 has 17 residues. This CDR3 reads CASSLAGTNSGANVLTF. CDR3 in DNA: TGTGCCAGCAGCTTAGCCGGCACCAACTCTGGGGCCAACGTCCTGACTTTC.

The rearrangement links TRBV20-1 to TRBJ1-5; TRBD1 is a possible D gene (6 bases). The ends were cut back, 6 bases at V and 9 bases at J, with 18 bases in the middle. The CDR3 runs 13 residues. Germline V CDR1 and CDR2: DFQATT, SNEGSKA (reference sequence). The CDR3 DNA sequence: TGCAGTGCGGAGAGGGGGGATGGTGGGCCCCAGCATTTT. Translating it yields CSAERGDGGPQHF.

This clonotype was observed a few times. This chain links TRBV30 with TRBJ1-2, with a tentative D call TRBD1 (6 bases). The CDR3 is 14 residues long. Looked up from germline, CDR1 is GTSNPN and CDR2 is SVGIG (reference sequence). The V end was cut by 1 base, the J end by 5 bases, with 14 bases between. CDR3 region: CAWSEDNRAYGYTF. In nucleotides, the CDR3 is TGTGCCTGGAGTGAAGATAACAGGGCATATGGCTACACCTTC.

The CDR3 sequence: CATSGQIQETQYF. CDR3 in DNA: TGTGCCACCAGTGGACAGATCCAAGAGACCCAGTACTTC. The rearrangement uses TRBV15 and TRBJ2-5; D is perhaps TRBD1 (6 bases). Looked up from germline, CDR1 is LNHNV and CDR2 is YYDKDF (reference sequence). The CDR3 length is 13 residues. V was shortened by 6 bases and J by 1 base, with 9 bases between the two germline ends.

V and J are TRBV3-1 and TRBJ2-7; D is ambiguous. V was clipped by 4 bases and J by 6 bases, with 10 bases between them. The CDR3 sequence is 12 residues long. CDR1 LGHDT and CDR2 YNNKEL come from the germline V gene (reference sequence). DNA of the CDR3: TGTGCCAGCAGCCCAAGTCCCTTCGAGCAGTACTTC. Amino acid sequence: CASSPSPFEQYF.

The V gene is TRBV5-1, the J gene TRBJ2-5; TRBD1 might be the D (6 bases). The germline CDR1 and CDR2 sequences are SGHRS and YFSETQ. This CDR3 comprises 14 residues. V gave up 0 bases and J gave up 9 bases, with 15 bases separating them. This chain's CDR3 is CASSLGPGVGPQYF. The CDR3 coding sequence is TGCGCCAGCAGCTTGGGTCCAGGGGTTGGACCCCAGTACTTC. The variable domain in full, completed from reference TRBV5-1 and TRBJ2-5, reads KAGVTQTPRYLIKTRGQQVTLSCSPISGHRSVSWYQQTPGQGLQFLFEYFSETQRNKGNFPGRFSGRQFSNSRSEMNVSTLELGDSALYLCASSLGPGVGPQYFGPGTRLLVL.